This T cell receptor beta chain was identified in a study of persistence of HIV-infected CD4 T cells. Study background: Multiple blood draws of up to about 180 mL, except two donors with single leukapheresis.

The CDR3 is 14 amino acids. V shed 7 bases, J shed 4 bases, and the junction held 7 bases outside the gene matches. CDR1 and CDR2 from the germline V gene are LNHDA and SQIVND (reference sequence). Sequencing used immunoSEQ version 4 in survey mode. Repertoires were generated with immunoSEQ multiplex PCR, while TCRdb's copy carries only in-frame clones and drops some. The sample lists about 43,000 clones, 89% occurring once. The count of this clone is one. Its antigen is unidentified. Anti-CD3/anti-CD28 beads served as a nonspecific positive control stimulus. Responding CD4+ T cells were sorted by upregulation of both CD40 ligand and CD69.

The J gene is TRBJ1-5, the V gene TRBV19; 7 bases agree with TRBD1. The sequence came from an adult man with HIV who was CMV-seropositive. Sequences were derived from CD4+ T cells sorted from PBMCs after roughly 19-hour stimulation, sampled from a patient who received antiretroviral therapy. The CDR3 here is CASTQGQPNQPQHF. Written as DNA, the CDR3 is TGTGCCAGTACCCAGGGACAGCCTAATCAGCCCCAGCATTTT.